These 2 T cell receptor beta chains came from one sample sequenced in a study of blood T cell repertoires in COVID-19. Generated by immunoSEQ multiplex PCR, the TCRdb table keeps only in-frame clones and is missing some. The sample includes about 230,000 clones, 85% to 90% of them seen just once. Input material: peripheral blood. The receptors stem from a man in his thirties or forties with COVID-19, enrolled during active disease.

DNA of the CDR3: TGTGCCAGCAGCCAAGGAAAACCGGGACTATTGAACACCGGGGAGCTGTTTTTT. Translated, it gives CASSQGKPGLLNTGELFF. This sequence joins TRBV3-1 (or the pseudogene TRBV3-2) and TRBJ2-2, with 7 bases identical to TRBD2. After removal of 1 base from V and 1 base from J, the junction contained 9 bases not matched to a gene. CDR1 and CDR2 from the germline V gene are LGHDT and YNNKEL (reference sequence). The CDR3 is 18 amino acids.

This clone was counted between two and nine times. The chain combines TRBV3-1 (or the pseudogene TRBV3-2) with TRBJ2-7; D might be TRBD1 (6 bases). The CDR3 contains 14 residues. The germline gives CDR1 LGHDT, CDR2 YNNKEL (reference sequence). The V end lost 2 bases, the J end lost 0 bases, and 8 bases lay between the germline ends. The CDR3 DNA sequence: TGTGCCAGCAGCCAACAGGGGAGCTCCTACGAGCAGTACTTC. This encodes CASSQQGSSYEQYF.